Shown below are 18 T cell receptor beta chains from a single sample sequenced in a study of shared clonotypes between healthy human individuals. Using immunoSEQ multiplex PCR, the repertoire was profiled, and TCRdb retains in-frame clones only, with some absent. The repertoire includes roughly 1,500,000 clones, approximately 98.5% of them detected once, and 0.36% sits in the top ten. Input material: naive CD4+ T cells sorted from blood. Subset: CD45RA+ positively selected. These receptors came from a man in his thirties or forties in good health.

J is TRBJ1-4 and V is TRBV6-1, with D possibly matching TRBD1 (5 bases). Germline loops: CDR1 MNHNS, CDR2 SASEGT. Trimming took off 2 bases at V and 7 bases at J, with 8 bases between the two ends. The CDR3 runs 13 residues. The CDR3 spells CASSEFRAEKLFF. The CDR3 bases are TGTGCCAGCAGTGAATTCAGGGCTGAAAAACTGTTTTTT.

The chain employs TRBV28 and TRBJ1-2; D uncertain. Trimming took 6 bases from V and 3 from J, leaving 8 bases between them. CDR1 MDHEN and CDR2 SYDVKM come from the germline V gene. CDR3 length equals 12 residues. CDR3 DNA: TGTGCCAGCAGCCCGGTGGACTATGGCTACACCTTC. Translated, it gives CASSPVDYGYTF.

The chain recombines TRBV4-3 with TRBJ1-2; the D is unclear. The germline V and J ends were trimmed by 3 bases and 0 bases, with 8 bases remaining between them. The CDR3 extends over 14 amino acids. The germline V gene encodes CDR1 LGHNA and CDR2 YSLEER. The CDR3 DNA is TGCGCCAGCAGCCAGTTATCAGCTAACTATGGCTACACCTTC. Translating gives CASSQLSANYGYTF.

The chain links TRBV7-3 to TRBJ1-1; the D is unclear. Germline-derived CDR1 and CDR2 are SGHTA and FQGTGA. Trimming cost V 2 bases and J 3 bases, with 10 bases left between them. The CDR3 totals 14 residues. CDR3 coding DNA: TGTGCCAGCAGCTTAGGCCCGATGGACACTGAAGCTTTCTTT. Protein: CASSLGPMDTEAFF. Drawing the rest from reference TRBV7-3 and TRBJ1-1, the complete variable domain is GAGVSQTPSNKVTEKGKYVELRCDPISGHTALYWYRQSLGQGPEFLIYFQGTGAADDSGLPNDRFFAVRPEGSVSTLKIQRTERGDSAVYLCASSLGPMDTEAFFGQGTRLTVV.

This chain connects TRBV30 to TRBJ1-5; perhaps TRBD1 as D (6 bases). The CDR3 loop spans 13 amino acids. CDR1 is GTSNPN and CDR2 is SVGIG in the germline V gene (reference sequence). V was clipped by 7 bases and J by 4 bases, with 14 bases between them. Written as DNA, the CDR3 is TGTGCCTCCGACGGGGGCACTAATCAGCCCCAGCATTTT. Its translation is CASDGGTNQPQHF.

The chain links TRBV4-1 to TRBJ2-7, with 8 bases identical to TRBD2. Germline CDR1 and CDR2: MGHRA and YSYEKL. The junction had 9 bases not matched to a gene; V was cut back by 0 bases and J by 2 bases. There are 17 residues in the CDR3. CDR3 protein: CASSQDRDSGITYEQYF. CDR3 nucleotides: TGCGCCAGCAGCCAAGATCGGGATAGCGGGATTACCTACGAGCAGTACTTC.

The chain has TRBV5-4 and TRBJ1-1, with 11 bases aligning to TRBD1. The ends lost 4 bases at V and 3 bases at J; junction bases unmatched: 8. This CDR3 region has 16 residues. Germline CDR1 and CDR2: SGHNT and YYREEE (reference sequence). The CDR3 DNA reads TGTGCCAGCAGCCTGCCCTTGGGACAGGGGGACACTGAAGCTTTCTTT. This encodes CASSLPLGQGDTEAFF.

The V and J genes are TRBV10-3 and TRBJ2-7; no firm D call. The CDR3 runs 14 residues. Germline V gene sequence: CDR1 ENHRY, CDR2 SYGVKD. Trimming pared 0 bases from V and 7 bases from J, leaving 13 bases between. The CDR3 protein is CAISESGDLREQYF. The CDR3 nucleotides are TGTGCCATCAGTGAGTCGGGCGACCTTAGGGAGCAGTACTTC.

The chain uses TRBV5-5 and TRBJ2-1, with TRBD2 matching 11 bases. Germline loops: CDR1 SGHKS, CDR2 YYEKEE (reference sequence). V gave up 7 bases and J gave up 7 bases; unmatched junction bases: 7. The CDR3 loop spans 14 amino acids. CDR3 loop: CASGELAGVNEQFF. The DNA for the CDR3 is TGTGCCAGCGGAGAACTAGCGGGAGTAAATGAGCAGTTCTTC.

The CDR3 loop is CASGGQGRGQETQYF. The CDR3, as DNA: TGTGCCAGCGGCGGGCAGGGCCGGGGGCAAGAGACCCAGTACTTC. The chain combines TRBV5-4 with TRBJ2-5; possible D gene TRBD2, 6 bases. In germline, CDR1 is SGHNT, CDR2 YYREEE (reference sequence). CDR3 length equals 15 residues. Trimming cost V 7 bases and J 2 bases, with 18 bases left between them.

The CDR3 here is CASGLEHRNQPQHF. The CDR3 DNA reads TGCGCCAGCGGGTTGGAACATCGGAATCAGCCCCAGCATTTT. This chain connects TRBV10-2 to TRBJ1-5, with unresolved D. Trimming took off 8 bases at V and 4 bases at J, with 15 bases between the two ends. CDR1 and CDR2 from the germline V gene are WSHSY and SAAADI. This CDR3 contains 14 residues.

This chain uses TRBV5-1 with TRBJ2-2; D uncertain. The CDR3 is 14 amino acids. The V end was cut by 6 bases, the J end by 2 bases, with 11 bases between. CDR1 is SGHRS, CDR2 YFSETQ, per germline. The CDR3 DNA is TGCGCCAGCACCGGATCTCCAAACACCGGGGAGCTGTTTTTT. This gives the protein CASTGSPNTGELFF.

This clone was counted a single time. The V call is TRBV5-1, the J call TRBJ2-2, with 10 bases aligning to TRBD2. CDR3 size: 19 residues. Losses at the gene ends were 5 bases for V and 4 bases for J; bases not matched to a gene: 17. The germline CDR1 and CDR2 sequences are SGHRS and YFSETQ. The chain's CDR3 is CASRPTLTSGIGPTGELFF. The CDR3, as DNA: TGCGCCAGCAGACCAACCTTAACTAGCGGGATAGGTCCCACCGGGGAGCTGTTTTTT.

The chain links TRBV14 to TRBJ1-3; D unresolved. Germline CDR1 reads SGHDN; CDR2 reads FVKESK. V was trimmed by 2 bases and J by 4 bases, leaving 3 bases between them. This CDR3 is built from 12 residues. The CDR3 region is CASSQFGNTIYF. The CDR3 coding sequence is TGTGCCAGCAGCCAATTCGGAAACACCATATATTTT.

This chain links TRBV30 with TRBJ1-1; no clear D gene. V was clipped by 2 bases and J by 4 bases, with 11 bases between them. The V gene's germline CDR1 is GTSNPN and CDR2 SVGIG (reference sequence). The CDR3 extends over 13 amino acids. The DNA for the CDR3 is TGTGCCTGGAGTTTGGAGCCCGCCACTGAAGCTTTCTTT. It encodes CAWSLEPATEAFF.

CDR3 coding DNA: TGTGCCAGCTCACCAAGGGGGGCAGAAGGCTATGGCTACACCTTC. Encoded protein: CASSPRGAEGYGYTF. The V and J genes are TRBV18 and TRBJ1-2; D possibly corresponds to TRBD1 (6 bases). This CDR3 is 15 amino acids long. The germline V gene encodes CDR1 KGHSH and CDR2 LQKENI. The V and J ends lost 2 bases and 4 bases respectively, with 14 bases between them.

This clone has only one observation. The J gene is TRBJ2-3, the V gene TRBV5-4; D gene uncertain. CDR1 and CDR2 (germline): SGHNT, YYREEE (reference sequence). V was clipped by 4 bases and J by 4 bases, with 10 bases between them. The CDR3 length is 13 residues. CDR3 sequence reads: CASSLGSSDTQYF. CDR3 sequence (DNA): TGTGCCAGCAGCCTGGGGTCCTCAGATACGCAGTATTTT.

The rearrangement links TRBV19 to TRBJ2-1, with 9 bases that match TRBD1. J lost 7 bases, V lost 0 bases, and 4 bases had no gene match. The CDR3 extends over 15 amino acids. Germline lookup yields CDR1 LNHDA and CDR2 SQIVND (reference sequence). The CDR3 sequence is CASSIDHGQGNEQFF. Here the CDR3 DNA reads TGTGCCAGTAGTATAGATCACGGACAGGGGAATGAGCAGTTCTTC.